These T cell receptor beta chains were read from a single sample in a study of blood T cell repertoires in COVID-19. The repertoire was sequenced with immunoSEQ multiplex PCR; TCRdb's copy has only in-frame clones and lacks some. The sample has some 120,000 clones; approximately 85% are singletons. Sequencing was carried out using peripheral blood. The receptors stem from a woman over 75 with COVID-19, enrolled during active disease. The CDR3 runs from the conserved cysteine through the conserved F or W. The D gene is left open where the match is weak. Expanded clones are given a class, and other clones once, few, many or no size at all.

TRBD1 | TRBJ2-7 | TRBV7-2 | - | TGTGCCAGCAGCTTAGTCGGACAGGGAGCCTACGAGCAGTACTTC | CASSLVGQGAYEQYF
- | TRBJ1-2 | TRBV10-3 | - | TGTGCCATCCCTCGCGGGAGGGACACTTATGGCTACACCTTC | CAIPRGRDTYGYTF
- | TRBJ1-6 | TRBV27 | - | TGTGCCAGCAGTAACAGGGTCGGAAATTCACCCCTCCACTTT | CASSNRVGNSPLHF
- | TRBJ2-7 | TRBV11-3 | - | TGTGCCAGCAGCTTAGCAAGCGGAGCCACTTACGAGCAGTACTTC | CASSLASGATYEQYF
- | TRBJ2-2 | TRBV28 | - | TGTGCCAGCAGAATCAGGGAGGCGAACACCGGGGAGCTGTTTTTT | CASRIREANTGELFF
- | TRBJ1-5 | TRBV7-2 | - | TGTGCCAGCAGCCAAAACAGGTATAGCAATCAGCCCCAGCATTTT | CASSQNRYSNQPQHF
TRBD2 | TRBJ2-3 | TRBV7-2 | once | TGTGCCAGCAGCCAAATGGGTCTAGCGGCCACAGATACGCAGTATTTT | CASSQMGLAATDTQYF
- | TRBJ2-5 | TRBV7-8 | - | TGTGCCAGCAGCTGGCGGGCCCTTCTAGAGACCCAGTACTTC | CASSWRALLETQYF
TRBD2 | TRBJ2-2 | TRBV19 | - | TGTGCCAGTAACTCTTTAGCGGGAGGGCCAGGTATTGCCGGGGAGCTGTTTTTT | CASNSLAGGPGIAGELFF
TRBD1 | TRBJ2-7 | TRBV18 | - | TGTGCCAGCTCACCGGACAGGGTGGCCGAGCAGTACTTC | CASSPDRVAEQYF
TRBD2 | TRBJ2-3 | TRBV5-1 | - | TGCGCCAGCAGGCCTAGCGGGAGGTCAAATACGCAGTATTTT | CASRPSGRSNTQYF